One T cell receptor (beta chain) is described in this entry. This record comes from a study of T cells in Graves' hyperthyroidism and ophthalmopathy. TCR beta CDR3 sequences were amplified from RNA transcripts. Using the HTBI primer set, a first-round RT-PCR was run on the TCR CDR3. TCRdb re-derived calls from the multiplex PCR reads in MiXCR, one entry per CDR3 protein. The table lists about 600,000 distinct CDR3 sequences, about 16% of them singletons, with roughly 3.5% in the top ten. About 10 ml of fresh peripheral blood supplied the PBMCs. Trimming pared 6 bases from V and 8 bases from J, leaving 14 bases between. CDR3 size: 14 residues. Germline loops: CDR1 MNHEY, CDR2 SMNVEV (reference sequence).

J is TRBJ1-6 and V is TRBV27; D might be TRBD1 (6 bases). Material for sequencing was blood. The sequence derives from a woman aged 40 to 49 with Graves' ophthalmopathy. The CDR3 DNA is TGTGCCAGCAGGAGGGGGACACGGGATTCACCCCTCCACTTT. Translated: CASRRGTRDSPLHF.